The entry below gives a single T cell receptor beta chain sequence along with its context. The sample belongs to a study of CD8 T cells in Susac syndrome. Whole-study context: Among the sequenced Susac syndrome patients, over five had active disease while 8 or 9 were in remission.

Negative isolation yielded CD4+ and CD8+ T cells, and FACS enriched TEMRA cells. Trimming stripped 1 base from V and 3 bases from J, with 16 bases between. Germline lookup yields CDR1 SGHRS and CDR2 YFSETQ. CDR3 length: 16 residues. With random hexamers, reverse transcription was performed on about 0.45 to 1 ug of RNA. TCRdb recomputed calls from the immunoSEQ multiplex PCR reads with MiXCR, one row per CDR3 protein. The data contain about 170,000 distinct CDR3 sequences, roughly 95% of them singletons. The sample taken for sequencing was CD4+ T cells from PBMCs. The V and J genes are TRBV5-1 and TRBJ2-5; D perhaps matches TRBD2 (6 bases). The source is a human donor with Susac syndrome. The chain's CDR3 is CASSLTVTLAEETQYF. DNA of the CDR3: TGCGCCAGCAGCTTGACGGTTACACTAGCAGAAGAGACCCAGTACTTC.